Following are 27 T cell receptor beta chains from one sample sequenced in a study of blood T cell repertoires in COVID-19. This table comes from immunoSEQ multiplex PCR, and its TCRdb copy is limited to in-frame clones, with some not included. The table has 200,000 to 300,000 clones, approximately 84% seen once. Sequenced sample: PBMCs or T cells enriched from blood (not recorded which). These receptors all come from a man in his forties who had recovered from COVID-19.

The CDR3 here is CASSPPVGTGSPLHF. The CDR3 nucleotides are TGTGCCAGCAGTCCCCCCGTGGGGACTGGTTCACCCCTCCACTTT. This chain uses TRBV28 with TRBJ1-6; a possible D gene is TRBD1 (5 bases). The CDR3 sequence is 15 residues long. V lost 5 bases, J lost 9 bases, and 17 bases lay in between. Germline loops: CDR1 MDHEN, CDR2 SYDVKM. The full variable domain, completed using reference TRBV28 and TRBJ1-6, is DVKVTQSSRYLVKRTGEKVFLECVQDMDHENMFWYRQDPGLGLRLIYFSYDVKMKEKGDIPEGYSVSREKKERFSLILESASTNQTSMYLCASSPPVGTGSPLHFGNGTRLTVT.

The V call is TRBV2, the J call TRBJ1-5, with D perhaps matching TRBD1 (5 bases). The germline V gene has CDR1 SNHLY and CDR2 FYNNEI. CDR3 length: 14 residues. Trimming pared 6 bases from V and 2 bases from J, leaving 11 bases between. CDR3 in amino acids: CASRGGWGNQPQHF. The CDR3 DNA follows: TGTGCCAGCAGGGGGGGTTGGGGCAATCAGCCCCAGCATTTT. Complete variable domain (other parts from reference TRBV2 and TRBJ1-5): EPEVTQTPSHQVTQMGQEVILRCVPISNHLYFYWYRQILGQKVEFLVSFYNNEISEKSEIFDDQFSVERPDGSNFTLKIRSTKLEDSAMYFCASRGGWGNQPQHFGDGTRLSIL.

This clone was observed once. The CDR3 DNA sequence: TGTGCCAGTAGTATAGCTTTCGCGGCAGGGGCCGCGCAGTACTTC. Its protein is CASSIAFAAGAAQYF. This rearrangement joins TRBV19 to TRBJ2-7, with a possible D match to TRBD1 (6 bases). CDR1 LNHDA and CDR2 SQIVND come from the germline V gene (reference sequence). V dropped 1 base and J dropped 9 bases, with 19 bases sitting between them. The CDR3 spans 15 residues.

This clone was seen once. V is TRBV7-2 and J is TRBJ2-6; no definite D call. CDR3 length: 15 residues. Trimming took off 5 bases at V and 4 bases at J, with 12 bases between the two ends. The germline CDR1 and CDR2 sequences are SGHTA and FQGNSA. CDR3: CASSAVSAGANVLTF. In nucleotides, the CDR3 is TGTGCCAGCAGCGCGGTCTCTGCAGGGGCCAACGTCCTGACTTTC.

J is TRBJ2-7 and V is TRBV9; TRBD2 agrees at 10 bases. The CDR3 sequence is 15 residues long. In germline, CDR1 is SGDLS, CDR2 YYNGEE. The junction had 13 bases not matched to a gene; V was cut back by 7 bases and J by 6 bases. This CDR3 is CASGGSSGGSGEQYF. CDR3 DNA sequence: TGTGCCAGCGGGGGATCTAGCGGGGGATCCGGCGAGCAGTACTTC.

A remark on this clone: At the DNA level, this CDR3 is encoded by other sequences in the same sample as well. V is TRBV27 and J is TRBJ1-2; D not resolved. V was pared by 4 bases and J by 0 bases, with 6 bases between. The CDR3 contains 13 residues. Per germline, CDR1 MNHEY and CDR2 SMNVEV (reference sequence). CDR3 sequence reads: CASSSGSNYGYTF. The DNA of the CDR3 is TGTGCCAGCAGTTCCGGTTCTAACTATGGCTACACCTTC.

CDR3 sequence: CAISELDRGTYNSPLHF. CDR3 in DNA: TGTGCCATCAGTGAACTGGACAGGGGGACCTATAATTCACCCCTCCACTTT. V is TRBV10-3 and J is TRBJ1-6; the match to TRBD1 covers 10 bases. V lost 3 bases, J lost 2 bases, and 4 bases stayed unmatched. The CDR3 covers 17 residues. Germline V gene sequence: CDR1 ENHRY, CDR2 SYGVKD.

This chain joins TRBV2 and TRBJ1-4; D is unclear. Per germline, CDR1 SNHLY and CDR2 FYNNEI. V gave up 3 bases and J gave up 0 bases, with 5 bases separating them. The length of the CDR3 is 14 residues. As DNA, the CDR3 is TGTGCCAGCAGTGATAGTACAACTAATGAAAAACTGTTTTTT. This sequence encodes CASSDSTTNEKLFF. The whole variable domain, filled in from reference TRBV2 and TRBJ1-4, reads EPEVTQTPSHQVTQMGQEVILRCVPISNHLYFYWYRQILGQKVEFLVSFYNNEISEKSEIFDDQFSVERPDGSNFTLKIRSTKLEDSAMYFCASSDSTTNEKLFFGSGTQLSVL.

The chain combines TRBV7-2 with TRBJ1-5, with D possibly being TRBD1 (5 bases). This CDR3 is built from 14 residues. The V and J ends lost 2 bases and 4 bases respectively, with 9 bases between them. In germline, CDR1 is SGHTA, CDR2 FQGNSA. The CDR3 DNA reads TGTGCCAGCAGCTTAAAGGGGCTTAATCAGCCCCAGCATTTT. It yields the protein CASSLKGLNQPQHF.

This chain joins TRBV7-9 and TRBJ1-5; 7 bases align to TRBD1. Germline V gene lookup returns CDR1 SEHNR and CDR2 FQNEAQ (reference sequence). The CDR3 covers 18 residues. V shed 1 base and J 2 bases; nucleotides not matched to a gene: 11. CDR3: CASSLGVGGAAGNQPQHF. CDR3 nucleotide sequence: TGTGCCAGCAGCTTAGGAGTAGGGGGCGCCGCGGGCAATCAGCCCCAGCATTTT.

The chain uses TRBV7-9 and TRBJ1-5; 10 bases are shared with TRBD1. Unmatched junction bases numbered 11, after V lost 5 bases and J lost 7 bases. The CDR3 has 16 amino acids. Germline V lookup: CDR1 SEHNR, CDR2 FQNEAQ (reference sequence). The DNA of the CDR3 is TGTGCCAGCAGCCCCAAGGGGGACAGGGGCCAACAGCCCCAGCATTTT. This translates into CASSPKGDRGQQPQHF.

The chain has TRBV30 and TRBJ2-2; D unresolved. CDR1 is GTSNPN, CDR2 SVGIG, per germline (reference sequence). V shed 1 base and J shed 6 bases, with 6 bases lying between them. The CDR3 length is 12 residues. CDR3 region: CAWSGRAGELFF. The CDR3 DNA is TGTGCCTGGAGTGGTCGGGCCGGGGAGCTGTTTTTT.

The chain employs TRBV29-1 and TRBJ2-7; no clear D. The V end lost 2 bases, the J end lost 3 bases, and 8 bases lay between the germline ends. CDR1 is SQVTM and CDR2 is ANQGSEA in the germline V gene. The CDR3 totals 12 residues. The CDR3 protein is CSVELVSYEQYF. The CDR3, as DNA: TGCAGCGTTGAATTAGTAAGCTACGAGCAGTACTTC.

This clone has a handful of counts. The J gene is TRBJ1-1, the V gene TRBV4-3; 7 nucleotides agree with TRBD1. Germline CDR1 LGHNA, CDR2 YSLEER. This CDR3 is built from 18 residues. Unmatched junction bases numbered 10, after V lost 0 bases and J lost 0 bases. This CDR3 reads CASSQERKQGFMNTEAFF. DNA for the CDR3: TGCGCCAGCAGCCAAGAGCGGAAACAGGGGTTTATGAACACTGAAGCTTTCTTT.

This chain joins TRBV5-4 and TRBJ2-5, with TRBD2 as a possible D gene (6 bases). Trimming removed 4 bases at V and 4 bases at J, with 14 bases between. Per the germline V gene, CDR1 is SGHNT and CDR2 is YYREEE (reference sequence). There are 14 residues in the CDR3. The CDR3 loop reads CASSTTGTGETQYF. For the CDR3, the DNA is TGTGCCAGCAGCACTACCGGGACTGGAGAGACCCAGTACTTC.

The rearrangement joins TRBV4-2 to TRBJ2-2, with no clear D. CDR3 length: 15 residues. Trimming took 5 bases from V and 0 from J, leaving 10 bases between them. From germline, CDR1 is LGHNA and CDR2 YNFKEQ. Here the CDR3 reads CASSGRDTNTGELFF. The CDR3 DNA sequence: TGTGCCAGCAGCGGTCGTGACACGAACACCGGGGAGCTGTTTTTT.

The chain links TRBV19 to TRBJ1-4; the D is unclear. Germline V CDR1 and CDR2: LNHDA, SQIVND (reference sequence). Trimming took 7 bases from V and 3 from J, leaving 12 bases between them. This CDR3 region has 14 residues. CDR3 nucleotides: TGTGCCAGTAACCAAGGAGGGTCTAATGAAAAACTGTTTTTT. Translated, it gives CASNQGGSNEKLFF.

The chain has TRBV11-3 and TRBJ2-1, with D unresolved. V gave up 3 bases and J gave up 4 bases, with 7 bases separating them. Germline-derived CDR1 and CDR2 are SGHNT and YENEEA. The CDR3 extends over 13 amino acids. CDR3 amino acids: CASSFTRYNEQFF. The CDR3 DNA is TGTGCCAGCAGCTTCACGAGATACAATGAGCAGTTCTTC.

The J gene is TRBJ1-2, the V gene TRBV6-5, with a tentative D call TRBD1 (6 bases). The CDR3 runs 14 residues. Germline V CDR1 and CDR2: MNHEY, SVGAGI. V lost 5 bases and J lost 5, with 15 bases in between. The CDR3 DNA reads TGTGCCAGCAGTCTTGACGGGACACTTTATGGCTACACCTTC. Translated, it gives CASSLDGTLYGYTF.

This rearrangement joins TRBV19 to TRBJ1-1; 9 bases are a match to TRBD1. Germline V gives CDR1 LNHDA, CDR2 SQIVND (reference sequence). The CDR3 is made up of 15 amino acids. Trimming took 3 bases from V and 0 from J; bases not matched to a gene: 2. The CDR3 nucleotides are TGTGCCAGTAGTATCGGGACAGGGCTGAACACTGAAGCTTTCTTT. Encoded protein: CASSIGTGLNTEAFF.

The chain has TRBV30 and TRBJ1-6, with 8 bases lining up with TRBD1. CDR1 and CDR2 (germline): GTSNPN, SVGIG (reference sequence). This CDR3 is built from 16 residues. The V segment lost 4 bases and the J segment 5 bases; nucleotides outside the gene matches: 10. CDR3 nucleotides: TGTGCCTGGAAACGTGGCAGGGGGCTCGATAATTCACCCCTCCACTTT. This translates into CAWKRGRGLDNSPLHF.

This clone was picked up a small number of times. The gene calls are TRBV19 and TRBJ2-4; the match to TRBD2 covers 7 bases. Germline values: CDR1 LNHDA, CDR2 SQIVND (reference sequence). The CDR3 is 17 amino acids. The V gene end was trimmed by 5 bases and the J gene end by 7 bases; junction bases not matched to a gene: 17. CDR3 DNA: TGTGCCAGTAGTCTACATAAAACCGGGACTAAGAGGAACATTCAGTACTTC. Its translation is CASSLHKTGTKRNIQYF.

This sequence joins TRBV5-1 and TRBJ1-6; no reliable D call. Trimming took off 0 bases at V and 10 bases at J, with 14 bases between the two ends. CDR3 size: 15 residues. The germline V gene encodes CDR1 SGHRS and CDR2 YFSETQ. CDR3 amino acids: CASSLAGPGGSPLHF. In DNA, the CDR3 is TGCGCCAGCAGCTTGGCAGGCCCCGGCGGGTCACCCCTCCACTTT.

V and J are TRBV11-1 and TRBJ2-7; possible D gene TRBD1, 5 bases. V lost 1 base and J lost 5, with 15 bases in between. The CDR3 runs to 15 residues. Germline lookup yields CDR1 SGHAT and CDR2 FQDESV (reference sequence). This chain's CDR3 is CASSLDGAGLDEQYF. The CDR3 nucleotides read TGTGCCAGCAGCTTAGATGGTGCAGGGCTGGACGAGCAGTACTTC.

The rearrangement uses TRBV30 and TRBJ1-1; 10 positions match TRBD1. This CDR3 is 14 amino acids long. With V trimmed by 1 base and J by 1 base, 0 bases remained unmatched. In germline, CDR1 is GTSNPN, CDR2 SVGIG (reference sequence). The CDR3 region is CAWSGDRGNTEAFF. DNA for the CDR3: TGTGCCTGGAGTGGGGACAGGGGGAACACTGAAGCTTTCTTT.

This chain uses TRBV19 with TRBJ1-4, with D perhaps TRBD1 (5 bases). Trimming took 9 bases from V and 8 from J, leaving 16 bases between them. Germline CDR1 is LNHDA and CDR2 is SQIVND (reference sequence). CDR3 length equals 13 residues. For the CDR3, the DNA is TGTGCCAGCTGCCGGCGGGGGAGGGAAAAACTGTTTTTT. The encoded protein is CASCRRGREKLFF.

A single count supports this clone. The CDR3 loop is CASRGTGPREQFF. The CDR3 DNA reads TGTGCCAGCAGGGGGACAGGGCCAAGGGAGCAGTTCTTC. The chain has TRBV12-3 or TRBV12-4 and TRBJ2-1, with TRBD1 matching 9 bases. V trimming: 6 bases; J trimming: 10 bases; junction bases outside the gene matches: 7. CDR3 size: 13 residues.